This entry features one T cell receptor (beta chain) sequence. The record originates from a study of blood T cell repertoires in COVID-19. Generated by immunoSEQ multiplex PCR, the TCRdb table keeps only in-frame clones and is missing some. The profile shows 250,000 to 300,000 clones, approximately 89% of them singletons. Germline CDR1 is SNHLY and CDR2 is FYNNEI. This CDR3 has 14 residues. V was shortened by 7 bases and J by 7 bases, with 17 bases between the two germline ends. This chain joins TRBV2 and TRBJ1-5; TRBD1 is a possible D gene (5 bases). This TCR derives from a woman aged 45 to 65 who had been exposed to COVID-19. The sequenced sample consisted of PBMCs or T cells enriched from blood (not recorded which). The chain's CDR3 is CASNPSGEGQPQHF. The DNA for the CDR3 is TGTGCCAGCAACCCATCGGGGGAGGGCCAGCCCCAGCATTTT.